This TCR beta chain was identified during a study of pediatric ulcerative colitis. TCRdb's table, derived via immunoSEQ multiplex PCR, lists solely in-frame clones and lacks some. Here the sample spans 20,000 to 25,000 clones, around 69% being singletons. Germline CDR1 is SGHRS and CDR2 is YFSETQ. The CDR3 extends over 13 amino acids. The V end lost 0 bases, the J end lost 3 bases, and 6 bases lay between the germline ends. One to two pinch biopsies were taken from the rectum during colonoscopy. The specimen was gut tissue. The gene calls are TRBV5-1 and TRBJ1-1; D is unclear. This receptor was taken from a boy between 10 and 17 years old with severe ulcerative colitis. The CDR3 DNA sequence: TGCGCCAGCAGCTTGGCGGATTACACTGAAGCTTTCTTT. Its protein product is CASSLADYTEAFF.